These 18 T cell receptor beta chains originate from one sample sequenced in a study of identical twins. TCRdb processed the 5' RACE reads anew with MiXCR; each CDR3 protein has one entry. The top ten hold under 2% of the sample, which has more than 650,000 distinct CDR3 sequences, approximately 6.1% seen once. Sequences were obtained from naive T cells sorted from blood. The source is a man younger than 35 in good health.

This clonotype has ten or more counts. The chain uses TRBV4-2 and TRBJ2-3; D call uncertain. The CDR3 is 14 residues long. The V gene's germline CDR1 is LGHNA and CDR2 YNFKEQ. With 2 bases removed from V and 1 base from J, the gap between germline ends came to 7 bases. CDR3 nucleotides: TGTGCCAGCAGCCAAAGAATCGGCACAGATACGCAGTATTTT. Its protein is CASSQRIGTDTQYF.

In its sample, this clonotype was seen many times. The V and J genes are TRBV6-1 and TRBJ2-1, with 8 bases aligning to TRBD1. This CDR3 contains 16 residues. Germline CDR1 and CDR2: MNHNS and SASEGT. V lost 2 bases, J lost 2 bases, and 5 bases stayed unmatched. CDR3 in amino acids: CASSEQGAATYNEQFF. The CDR3 DNA is TGTGCCAGCAGTGAACAGGGGGCGGCGACCTACAATGAGCAGTTCTTC.

This clonotype has at least ten counts. The genes are TRBV14 and TRBJ2-4; the D gene is possibly TRBD2 (6 bases). V shed 4 bases and J shed 11 bases, with 15 bases lying between them. The CDR3 has 13 residues. CDR1 SGHDN and CDR2 FVKESK come from the germline V gene. In DNA, the CDR3 is TGTGCCAGCAGCCTAGCCGGGGGAAGCCTTCAGTACTTC. It specifies CASSLAGGSLQYF.

Only a few counts were recorded for this clonotype. This rearrangement joins TRBV15 to TRBJ2-5, with TRBD1 matching 7 bases. Germline values: CDR1 LNHNV, CDR2 YYDKDF (reference sequence). The V gene end was trimmed by 0 bases and the J gene end by 2 bases; junction bases not matched to a gene: 3. The CDR3 contains 15 residues. This chain's CDR3 is CATSRERTGQETQYF. Here the CDR3 DNA reads TGTGCCACCAGCAGAGAAAGGACAGGACAAGAGACCCAGTACTTC.

This clonotype was observed many times. V and J are TRBV20-1 and TRBJ2-1; 10 bases map to TRBD2. The CDR3 extends over 15 amino acids. Germline V CDR1 and CDR2: DFQATT, SNEGSKA (reference sequence). Trimming cost V 3 bases and J 3 bases; bases outside gene matches: 5. CDR3: CSASLAGGGYNEQFF. DNA of the CDR3: TGCAGTGCTAGCTTAGCGGGGGGAGGCTACAATGAGCAGTTCTTC.

This clonotype was counted at least ten times. This chain connects TRBV12-3 or TRBV12-4 to TRBJ1-1; D call uncertain. There are 12 residues in the CDR3. The V and J ends lost 3 bases and 4 bases respectively, with 6 bases between them. The DNA of the CDR3 is TGTGCCAGCAGTTTTACCCTCACTGAAGCTTTCTTT. Its protein product is CASSFTLTEAFF.

The chain links TRBV12-5 to TRBJ2-7; D gene ambiguous. Deletions cut 9 bases from V and 0 bases from J, with 12 bases between. Germline V gives CDR1 LGHNT, CDR2 FRNRAP. The CDR3 is made up of 13 amino acids. The CDR3 loop reads CASEADYSYEQYV. CDR3 coding DNA: TGTGCTAGCGAGGCGGATTACTCCTACGAGCAGTACGTC.

J is TRBJ2-1 and V is TRBV20-1; 10 bases match TRBD2. The CDR3 spans 18 residues. V was pared by 0 bases and J by 8 bases, with 16 bases of the junction left unmatched. Germline V CDR1 and CDR2: DFQATT, SNEGSKA (reference sequence). CDR3 sequence: CSARDPTLVSGRADEQFF. The CDR3 DNA follows: TGCAGTGCTAGAGATCCAACTTTGGTGAGCGGGAGGGCCGATGAGCAGTTCTTC.

There are many counts of this clonotype. This chain links TRBV6-1 with TRBJ1-1; no clear D. The CDR3 has 15 amino acids. Germline CDR1 MNHNS, CDR2 SASEGT. The V and J ends lost 7 bases and 2 bases respectively, with 17 bases between them. The CDR3 here is CASIPSFISNTEAFF. CDR3 DNA sequence: TGTGCCAGCATCCCATCCTTCATTTCCAACACTGAAGCTTTCTTT.

In the case of this clonotype: No conserved phenylalanine or tryptophan is present at the end of the CDR3, so a read error is the likely explanation. The gene calls are TRBV7-6 and TRBJ2-5; D might be TRBD1 or TRBD2, each matching 5 bases. The CDR3 extends over 16 amino acids. Trimming pared 1 base from V and 1 base from J, leaving 13 bases between. Germline V lookup: CDR1 SGHVS, CDR2 FNYEAQ. CDR3 nucleotide sequence: TGTGCCAGCAGCTTAGAGGCAGGGAGCGTCCAAGAGACCCAGTACCTC. This gives the protein CASSLEAGSVQETQYL.

This chain joins TRBV5-1 and TRBJ1-1; D gene ambiguous. Trimming stripped 0 bases from V and 4 bases from J, with 13 bases between. This CDR3 is 15 amino acids long. Germline loops: CDR1 SGHRS, CDR2 YFSETQ. CDR3 DNA sequence: TGCGCCAGCAGCTTGGATCGACCTCGCGGCACTGAAGCTTTCTTT. Protein: CASSLDRPRGTEAFF.

This clonotype was counted a few times. The chain couples TRBV25-1 to TRBJ2-3; 9 bases fit TRBD2. The CDR3 has 15 amino acids. Germline V gene data show CDR1 as MGHDK and CDR2 as SYGVNS. J was trimmed by 3 bases and V by 1 base; bases with no gene match: 2. Here the CDR3 DNA reads TGTGCCAGCAGTGAATCGGCGGGAGGGACAGATACGCAGTATTTT. Amino acids: CASSESAGGTDTQYF.

In its sample, this clonotype was seen many times. V usage is TRBV29-1 and J usage is TRBJ2-7, with TRBD2 as a possible D gene (6 bases). Germline values: CDR1 SQVTM, CDR2 ANQGSEA. V was pared by 1 base and J by 2 bases, with 12 bases between. The CDR3 has 14 amino acids. CDR3 protein: CSVEGVGGTYEQYF. For the CDR3, the DNA is TGCAGCGTTGAAGGTGTCGGCGGGACCTACGAGCAGTACTTC.

The chain uses TRBV6-1 and TRBJ2-1; 8 nucleotides align to TRBD2. Germline values: CDR1 MNHNS, CDR2 SASEGT. V dropped 7 bases and J dropped 10; count of bases not matched to a gene: 12. This CDR3 has 14 residues. The CDR3 is CASIVGLARREQFF. CDR3 in DNA: TGTGCCAGCATCGTCGGACTAGCTCGGCGGGAGCAGTTCTTC.

V usage is TRBV6-2 or TRBV6-3 and J usage is TRBJ2-1; 9 bases are shared with TRBD2. V lost 7 bases, J lost 5 bases, and 24 bases stayed unmatched. Germline CDR1 is MNHEY and CDR2 is SVGEGT. The CDR3 loop spans 20 amino acids. CDR3 coding DNA: TGTGCCAGCACCAAAGTGGAGCGGGAGGTAAAAATAGTAAGAAACAATGAGCAGTTCTTC. This encodes CASTKVEREVKIVRNNEQFF.

This clonotype appeared many times. This sequence joins TRBV4-2 and TRBJ2-2; 8 bases are shared with TRBD2. The CDR3 length is 16 residues. Germline values: CDR1 LGHNA, CDR2 YNFKEQ. The V segment lost 0 bases and the J segment 2 bases; nucleotides outside the gene matches: 2. In DNA form, the CDR3 reads TGTGCCAGCAGCCAAGACAGCGGGGGAAACACCGGGGAGCTGTTTTTT. Protein: CASSQDSGGNTGELFF.

This clonotype was picked up a small number of times. The V call is TRBV15, the J call TRBJ1-5; D gene uncertain. The CDR3 covers 13 residues. Trimming shortened V by 5 bases and J by 3 bases, and 8 bases separated the two germline ends. The germline V gene has CDR1 LNHNV and CDR2 YYDKDF (reference sequence). The CDR3 spells CATSPRDNQPQHF. In nucleotides, the CDR3 is TGTGCCACCAGCCCGCGGGACAATCAGCCCCAGCATTTT.

This clonotype was found many times. The V call is TRBV12-3 or TRBV12-4, the J call TRBJ1-5; D is unresolved. The CDR3 has 17 amino acids. Deletions cut 1 base from V and 2 bases from J, with 15 bases between. The CDR3 here is CASSLGERTGRNQPQHF. As DNA, the CDR3 is TGTGCCAGCAGTTTAGGTGAGAGGACGGGCCGCAATCAGCCCCAGCATTTT.